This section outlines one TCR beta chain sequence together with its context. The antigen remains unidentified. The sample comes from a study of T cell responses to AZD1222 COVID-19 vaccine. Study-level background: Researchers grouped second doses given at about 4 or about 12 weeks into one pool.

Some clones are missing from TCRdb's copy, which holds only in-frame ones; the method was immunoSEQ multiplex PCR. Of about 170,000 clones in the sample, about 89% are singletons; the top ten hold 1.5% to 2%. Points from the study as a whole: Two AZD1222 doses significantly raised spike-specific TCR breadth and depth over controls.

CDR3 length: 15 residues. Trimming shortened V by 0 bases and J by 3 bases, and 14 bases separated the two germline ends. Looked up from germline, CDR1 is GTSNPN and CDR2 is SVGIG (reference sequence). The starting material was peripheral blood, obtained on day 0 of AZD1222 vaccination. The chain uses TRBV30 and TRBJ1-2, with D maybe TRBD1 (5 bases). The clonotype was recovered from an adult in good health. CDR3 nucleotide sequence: TGTGCCTGGAGTGTACTCGGCAGGGACGACTATGGCTACACCTTC. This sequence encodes CAWSVLGRDDYGYTF.